The subject of this entry is one T cell receptor (beta chain). These data come from a study of T-cell memory formation after mild COVID-19. Each CDR3 protein gets one entry after TCRdb re-called the 5' RACE reads with MiXCR. Among 390,000 or so distinct CDR3 sequences listed, roughly 15% were seen once. V lost 1 base and J 3 bases, leaving 12 bases between the germline ends. Germline loops: CDR1 SQVTM, CDR2 ANQGSEA. This CDR3 has 14 residues. The chain uses TRBV29-1 and TRBJ1-2, with D possibly TRBD1 on 6 matching bases. Sequenced: PBMCs or a T cell subset sorted from them (not recorded which). The sequence derives from a man younger than 30 who had mild COVID-19 (a few samples of this study predate the infection). Cell type and time point are not known. The CDR3 sequence is CSVEAAGDYYGYTF. CDR3 in DNA: TGCAGCGTTGAAGCGGCAGGGGATTACTATGGCTACACCTTC.